This T cell receptor (beta chain) was documented in a study of T-cell reconstitution after alpha-beta-depleted transplantation in children. General observations from the study: The origin of high day-60 TCRbeta diversity in some patients lay in surviving recipient T cells and thymic progenitors. Counts and diversity of T cells one year after transplant came mostly from newly produced T cells. Reports say that about two months after transplant, the alpha-beta T cells came out of several hundred graft clones that had expanded.

V lost 10 bases, J lost 1 base, and 7 bases stayed unmatched. The CDR3 covers 13 residues. The germline CDR1 and CDR2 sequences are MDHEN and SYDVKM. There are a few counts of this clonotype. What it binds is not known. This sample's TCRbeta library carried unique molecular identifier barcodes. Each CDR3 protein gets one entry after TCRdb re-called the PCR reads with MiXCR. Of 500,000 to 650,000 distinct CDR3 sequences listed, over 10% are singletons. The sequence was obtained from a male patient aged 10 to 17 who had a stem cell transplant for acute myeloid leukemia, so the T cells may come from the graft donor. This chain uses TRBV28 with TRBJ2-7; 7 bases are a match to TRBD1. Here the sequenced sample was PBMCs, mostly from graft donor cells, taken 360 days after TCRalphabeta/CD19-depleted stem cell transplant. The CDR3 region is CATWGQSSYEQYF. The DNA of the CDR3 is TGTGCCACCTGGGGACAGTCTTCCTACGAGCAGTACTTC.